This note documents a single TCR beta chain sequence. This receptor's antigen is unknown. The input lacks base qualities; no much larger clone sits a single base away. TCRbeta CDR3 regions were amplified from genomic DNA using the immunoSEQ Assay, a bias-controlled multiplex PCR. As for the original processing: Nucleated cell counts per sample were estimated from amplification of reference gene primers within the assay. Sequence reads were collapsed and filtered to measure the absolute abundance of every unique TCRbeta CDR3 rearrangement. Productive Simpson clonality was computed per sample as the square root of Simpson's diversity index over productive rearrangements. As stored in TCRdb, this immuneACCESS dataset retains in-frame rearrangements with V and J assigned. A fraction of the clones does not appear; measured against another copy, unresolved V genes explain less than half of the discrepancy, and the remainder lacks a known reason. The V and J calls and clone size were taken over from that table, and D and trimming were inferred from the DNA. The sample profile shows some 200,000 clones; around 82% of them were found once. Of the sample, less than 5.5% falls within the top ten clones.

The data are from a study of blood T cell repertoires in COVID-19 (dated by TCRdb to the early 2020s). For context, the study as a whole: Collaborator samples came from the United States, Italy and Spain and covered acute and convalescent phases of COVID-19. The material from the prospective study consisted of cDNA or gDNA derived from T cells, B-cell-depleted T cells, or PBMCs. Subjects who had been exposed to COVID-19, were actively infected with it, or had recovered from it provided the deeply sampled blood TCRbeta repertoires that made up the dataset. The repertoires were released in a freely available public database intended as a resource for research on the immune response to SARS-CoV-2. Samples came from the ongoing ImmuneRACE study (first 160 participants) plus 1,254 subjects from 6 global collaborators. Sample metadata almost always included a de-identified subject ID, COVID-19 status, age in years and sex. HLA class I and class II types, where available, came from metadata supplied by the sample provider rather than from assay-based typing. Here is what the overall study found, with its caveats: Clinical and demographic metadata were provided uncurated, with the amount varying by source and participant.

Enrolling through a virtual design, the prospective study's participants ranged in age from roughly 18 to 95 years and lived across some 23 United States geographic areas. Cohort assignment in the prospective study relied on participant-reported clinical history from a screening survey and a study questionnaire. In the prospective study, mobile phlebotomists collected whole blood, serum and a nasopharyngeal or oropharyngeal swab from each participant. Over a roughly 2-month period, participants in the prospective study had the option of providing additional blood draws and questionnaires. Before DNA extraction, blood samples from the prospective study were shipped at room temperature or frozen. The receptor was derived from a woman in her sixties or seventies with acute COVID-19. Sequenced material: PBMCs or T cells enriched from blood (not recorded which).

The CDR3 here reads CARDARDRGSNTEAFF. The DNA sequence is TGTGCCCGCGACGCAAGGGACAGGGGGTCGAACACTGAAGCTTTCTTT. The rearrangement combines TRBV30 with TRBJ1-1; TRBD1 aligns with 11 central bases. From cysteine to phenylalanine, the CDR3 is 16 amino acids long. Only CDR3 DNA is held: 48 bases, read in frame from base 1. V is trimmed back by 8 bases and J by 1 base, and the junction contains 12 bases that no gene match accounts for. Looking up the germline V gene (reference sequence) yields CDR1 GTSNPN and CDR2 SVGIG.